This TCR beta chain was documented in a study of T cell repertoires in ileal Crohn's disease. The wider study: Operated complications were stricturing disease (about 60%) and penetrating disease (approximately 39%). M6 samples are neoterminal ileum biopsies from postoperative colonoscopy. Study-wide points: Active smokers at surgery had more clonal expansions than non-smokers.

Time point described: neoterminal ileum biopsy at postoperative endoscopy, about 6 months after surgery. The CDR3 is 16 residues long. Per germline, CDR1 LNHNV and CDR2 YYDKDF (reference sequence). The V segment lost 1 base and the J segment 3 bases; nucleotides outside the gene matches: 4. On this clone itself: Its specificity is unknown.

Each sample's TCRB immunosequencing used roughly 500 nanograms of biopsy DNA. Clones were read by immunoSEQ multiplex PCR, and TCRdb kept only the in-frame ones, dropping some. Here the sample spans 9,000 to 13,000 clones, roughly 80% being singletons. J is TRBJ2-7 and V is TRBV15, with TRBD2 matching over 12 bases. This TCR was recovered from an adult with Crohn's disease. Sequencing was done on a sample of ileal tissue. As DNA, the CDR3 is TGTGCCACCAGCAGAGCATCGACTAGCGGGAGCTACGAGCAGTACTTC. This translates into CATSRASTSGSYEQYF.